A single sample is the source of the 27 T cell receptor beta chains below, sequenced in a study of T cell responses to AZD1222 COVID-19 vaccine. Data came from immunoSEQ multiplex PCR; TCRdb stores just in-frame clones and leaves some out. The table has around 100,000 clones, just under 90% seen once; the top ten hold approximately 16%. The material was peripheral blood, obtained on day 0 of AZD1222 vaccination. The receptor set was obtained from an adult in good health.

The CDR3 DNA reads TGTGCCAGCAGTTACCTCTACGAGCAGTACTTC. Protein: CASSYLYEQYF. The chain couples TRBV6-6 to TRBJ2-7; no definite D call. Between the trimmed V and J ends, which lost 2 bases and 3 bases, there was a span of 2 bases. The germline CDR1 and CDR2 sequences are MNHNY and SVGAGI (reference sequence). The CDR3 totals 11 residues.

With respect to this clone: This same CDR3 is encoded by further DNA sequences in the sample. The CDR3 loop is CASSDRSMNTEAFF. The CDR3 DNA reads TGTGCCAGCAGTGACCGTAGCATGAACACTGAAGCTTTCTTT. The chain joins TRBV6-1 to TRBJ1-1; D not resolved. Trimming left V 3 bases short and J 0 bases short, with 8 bases between. The CDR3 runs 14 residues. Per germline, CDR1 MNHNS and CDR2 SASEGT.

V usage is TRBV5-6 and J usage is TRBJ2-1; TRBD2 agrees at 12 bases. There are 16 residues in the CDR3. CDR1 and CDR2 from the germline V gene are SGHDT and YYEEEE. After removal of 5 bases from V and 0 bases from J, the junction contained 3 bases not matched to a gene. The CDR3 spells CASRTSGSYSYNEQFF. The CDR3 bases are TGTGCCAGCAGGACTAGCGGGAGTTACTCCTACAATGAGCAGTTCTTC. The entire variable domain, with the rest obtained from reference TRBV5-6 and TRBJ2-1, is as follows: DAGVTQSPTHLIKTRGQQVTLRCSPKSGHDTVSWYQQALGQGPQFIFQYYEEEERQRGNFPDRFSGHQFPNYSSELNVNALLLGDSALYLCASRTSGSYSYNEQFFGPGTRLTVL.

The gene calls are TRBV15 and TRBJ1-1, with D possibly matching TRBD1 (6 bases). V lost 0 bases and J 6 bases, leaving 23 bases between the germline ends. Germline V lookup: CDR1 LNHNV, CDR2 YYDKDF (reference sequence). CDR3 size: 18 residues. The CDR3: CATSRDLGTPLFGAEAFF. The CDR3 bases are TGTGCCACCAGCAGAGATCTTGGGACACCGCTTTTCGGGGCTGAAGCTTTCTTT.

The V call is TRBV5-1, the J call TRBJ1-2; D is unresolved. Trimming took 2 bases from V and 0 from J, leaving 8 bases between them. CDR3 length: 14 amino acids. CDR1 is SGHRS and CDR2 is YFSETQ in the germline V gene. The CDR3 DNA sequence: TGCGCCAGCAGCTTAGGTCCAGCTAACTATGGCTACACCTTC. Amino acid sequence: CASSLGPANYGYTF.

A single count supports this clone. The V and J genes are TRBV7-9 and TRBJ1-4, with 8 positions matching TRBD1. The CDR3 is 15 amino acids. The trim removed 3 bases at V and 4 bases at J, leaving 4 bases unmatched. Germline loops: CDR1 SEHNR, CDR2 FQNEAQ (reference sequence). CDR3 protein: CASSFPGGLNEKLFF. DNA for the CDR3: TGTGCCAGCAGCTTCCCAGGGGGCCTTAATGAAAAACTGTTTTTT.

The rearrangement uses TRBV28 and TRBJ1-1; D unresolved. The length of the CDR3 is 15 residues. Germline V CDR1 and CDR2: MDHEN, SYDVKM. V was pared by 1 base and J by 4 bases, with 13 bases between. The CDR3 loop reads CASSLSPVDGTEAFF. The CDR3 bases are TGTGCCAGCAGTTTATCCCCCGTGGACGGCACTGAAGCTTTCTTT.

The chain's CDR3 is CASSMPGGETPGTSETQYF. The CDR3 nucleotides are TGTGCCAGCAGCATGCCGGGGGGCGAGACACCCGGGACTAGCGAGACCCAGTACTTC. This chain connects TRBV7-9 to TRBJ2-5; 9 nucleotides match TRBD2. Germline V gene data show CDR1 as SEHNR and CDR2 as FQNEAQ (reference sequence). J lost 5 bases, V lost 5 bases, and 21 bases had no gene match. This CDR3 is 19 amino acids long.

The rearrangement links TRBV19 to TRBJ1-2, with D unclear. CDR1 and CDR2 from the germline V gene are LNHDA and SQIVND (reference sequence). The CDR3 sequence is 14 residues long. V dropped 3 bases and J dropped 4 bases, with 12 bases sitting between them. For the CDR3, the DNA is TGTGCCAGTAGTATCTCCTCGGGAGGCTATGGCTACACCTTC. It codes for CASSISSGGYGYTF.

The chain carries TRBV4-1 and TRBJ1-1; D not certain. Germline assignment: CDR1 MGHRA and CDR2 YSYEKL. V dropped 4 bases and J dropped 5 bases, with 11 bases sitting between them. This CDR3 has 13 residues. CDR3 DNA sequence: TGCGCCAGCAGCCCCGAGGCGGCAACTGAAGCTTTCTTT. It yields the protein CASSPEAATEAFF.

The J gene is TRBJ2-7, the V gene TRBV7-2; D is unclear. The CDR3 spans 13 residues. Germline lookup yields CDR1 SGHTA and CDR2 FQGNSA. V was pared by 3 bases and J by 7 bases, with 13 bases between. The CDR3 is CASSFSSNREQYF. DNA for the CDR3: TGTGCCAGCAGCTTTAGCAGTAATCGAGAGCAGTACTTC. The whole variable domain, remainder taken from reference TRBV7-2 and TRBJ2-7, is GAGVSQSPSNKVTEKGKDVELRCDPISGHTALYWYRQSLGQGLEFLIYFQGNSAPDKSGLPSDRFSAERTGGSVSTLTIQRTQQEDSAVYLCASSFSSNREQYFGPGTRLTVT.

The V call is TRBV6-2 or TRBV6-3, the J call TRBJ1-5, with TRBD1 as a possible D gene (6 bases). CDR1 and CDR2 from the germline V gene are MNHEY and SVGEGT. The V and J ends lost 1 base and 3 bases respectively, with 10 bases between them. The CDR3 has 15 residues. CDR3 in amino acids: CASSYLRGVNQPQHF. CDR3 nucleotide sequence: TGTGCCAGCAGTTACTTAAGGGGGGTCAATCAGCCCCAGCATTTT.

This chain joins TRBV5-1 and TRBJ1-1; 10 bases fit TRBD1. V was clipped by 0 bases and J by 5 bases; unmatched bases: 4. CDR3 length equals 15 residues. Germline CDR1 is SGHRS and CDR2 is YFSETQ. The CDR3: CASSLAGQGWTEAFF. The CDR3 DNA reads TGCGCCAGCAGCTTGGCGGGACAGGGGTGGACTGAAGCTTTCTTT.

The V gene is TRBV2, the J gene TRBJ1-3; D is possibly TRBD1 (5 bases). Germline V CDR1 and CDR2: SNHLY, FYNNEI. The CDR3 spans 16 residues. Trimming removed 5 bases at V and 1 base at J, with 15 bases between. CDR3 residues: CASSFATAFSGNTIYF. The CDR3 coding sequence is TGTGCCAGCAGTTTCGCGACAGCTTTTTCTGGAAACACCATATATTTT.

The CDR3 here is CASSLGPEHNEQFF. Written as DNA, the CDR3 is TGCGCCAGCAGCTTGGGACCGGAGCACAATGAGCAGTTCTTC. The rearrangement links TRBV5-1 to TRBJ2-1; no firm D call. The CDR3 runs 14 residues. Deletions cut 0 bases from V and 5 bases from J, with 9 bases between. Germline CDR1 reads SGHRS; CDR2 reads YFSETQ.

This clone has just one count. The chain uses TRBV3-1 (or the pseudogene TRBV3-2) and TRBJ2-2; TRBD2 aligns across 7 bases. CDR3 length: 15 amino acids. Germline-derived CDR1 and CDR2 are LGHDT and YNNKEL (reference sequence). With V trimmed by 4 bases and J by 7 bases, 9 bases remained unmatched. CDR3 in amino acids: CASSPSGNLIGELFF. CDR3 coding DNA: TGTGCCAGCAGCCCGAGCGGGAACCTAATCGGGGAGCTGTTTTTT.

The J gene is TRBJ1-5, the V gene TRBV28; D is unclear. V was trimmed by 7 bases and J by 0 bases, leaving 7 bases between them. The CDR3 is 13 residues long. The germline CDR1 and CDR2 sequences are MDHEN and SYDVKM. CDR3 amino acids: CASIKTSNQPQHF. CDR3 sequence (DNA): TGTGCCAGCATAAAGACTAGCAATCAGCCCCAGCATTTT.

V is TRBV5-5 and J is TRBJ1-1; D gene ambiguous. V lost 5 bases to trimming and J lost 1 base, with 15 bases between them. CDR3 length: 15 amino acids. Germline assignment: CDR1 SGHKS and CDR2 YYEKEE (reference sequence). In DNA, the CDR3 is TGTGCCAGCAGGTTTGTCCCCGACCAGAACACTGAAGCTTTCTTT. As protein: CASRFVPDQNTEAFF.

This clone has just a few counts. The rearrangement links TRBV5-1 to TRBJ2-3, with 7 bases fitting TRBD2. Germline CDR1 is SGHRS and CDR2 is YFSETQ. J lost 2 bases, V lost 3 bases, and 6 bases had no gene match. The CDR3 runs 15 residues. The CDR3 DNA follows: TGCGCCAGCAGCTCAAACGGGGGGTCCACAGATACGCAGTATTTT. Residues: CASSSNGGSTDTQYF.

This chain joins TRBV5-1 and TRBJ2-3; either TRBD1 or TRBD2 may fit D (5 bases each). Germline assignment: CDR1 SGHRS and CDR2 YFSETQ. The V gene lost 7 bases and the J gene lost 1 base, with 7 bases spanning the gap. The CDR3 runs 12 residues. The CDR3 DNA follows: TGCGCCAGCGGGGGTGGCACAGATACGCAGTATTTT. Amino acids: CASGGGTDTQYF.

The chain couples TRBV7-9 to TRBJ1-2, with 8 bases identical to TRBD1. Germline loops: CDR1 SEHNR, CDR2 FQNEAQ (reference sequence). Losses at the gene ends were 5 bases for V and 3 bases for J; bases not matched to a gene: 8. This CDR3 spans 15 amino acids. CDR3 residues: CASSQDRGGHYGYTF. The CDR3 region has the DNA TGTGCCAGCAGCCAAGACAGGGGTGGGCACTATGGCTACACCTTC.

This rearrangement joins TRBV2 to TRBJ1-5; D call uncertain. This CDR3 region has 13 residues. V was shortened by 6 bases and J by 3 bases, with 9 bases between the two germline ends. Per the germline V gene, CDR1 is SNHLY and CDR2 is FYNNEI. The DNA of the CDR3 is TGTGCCAGCAGGACGGACTACAATCAGCCCCAGCATTTT. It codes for CASRTDYNQPQHF.

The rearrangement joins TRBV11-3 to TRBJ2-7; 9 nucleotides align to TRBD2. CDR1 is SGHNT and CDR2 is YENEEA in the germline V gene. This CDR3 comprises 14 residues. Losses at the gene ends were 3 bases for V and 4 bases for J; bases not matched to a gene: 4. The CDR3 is CASSFSGRPYEQYF. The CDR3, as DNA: TGTGCCAGCAGCTTTAGCGGGAGACCATACGAGCAGTACTTC.

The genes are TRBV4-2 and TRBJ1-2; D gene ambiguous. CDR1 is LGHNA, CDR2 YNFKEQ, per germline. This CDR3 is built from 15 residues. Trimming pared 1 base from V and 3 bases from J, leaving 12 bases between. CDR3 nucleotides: TGTGCCAGCAGCCAAGGGTGGGCAGGAGACTATGGCTACACCTTC. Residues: CASSQGWAGDYGYTF.

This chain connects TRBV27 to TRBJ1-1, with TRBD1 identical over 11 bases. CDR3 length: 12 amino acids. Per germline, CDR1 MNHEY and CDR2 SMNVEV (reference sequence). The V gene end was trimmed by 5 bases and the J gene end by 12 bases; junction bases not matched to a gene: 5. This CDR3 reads CASSRGQGEPFF. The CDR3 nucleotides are TGTGCCAGCAGTAGGGGACAGGGGGAACCTTTCTTT.

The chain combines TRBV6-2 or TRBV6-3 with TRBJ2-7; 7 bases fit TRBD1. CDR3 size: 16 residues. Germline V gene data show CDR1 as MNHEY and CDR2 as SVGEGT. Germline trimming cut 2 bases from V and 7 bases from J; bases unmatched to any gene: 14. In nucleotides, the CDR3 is TGTGCCAGCAGTTACGGTGAGACAGGGAGTGCGAAAGAGCAGTACTTC. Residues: CASSYGETGSAKEQYF.

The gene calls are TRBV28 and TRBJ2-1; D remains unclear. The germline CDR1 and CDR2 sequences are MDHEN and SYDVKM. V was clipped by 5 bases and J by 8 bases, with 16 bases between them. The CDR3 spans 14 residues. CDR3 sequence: CASSTPLGWDEQFF. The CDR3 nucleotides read TGTGCCAGCAGTACACCATTGGGGTGGGATGAGCAGTTCTTC.